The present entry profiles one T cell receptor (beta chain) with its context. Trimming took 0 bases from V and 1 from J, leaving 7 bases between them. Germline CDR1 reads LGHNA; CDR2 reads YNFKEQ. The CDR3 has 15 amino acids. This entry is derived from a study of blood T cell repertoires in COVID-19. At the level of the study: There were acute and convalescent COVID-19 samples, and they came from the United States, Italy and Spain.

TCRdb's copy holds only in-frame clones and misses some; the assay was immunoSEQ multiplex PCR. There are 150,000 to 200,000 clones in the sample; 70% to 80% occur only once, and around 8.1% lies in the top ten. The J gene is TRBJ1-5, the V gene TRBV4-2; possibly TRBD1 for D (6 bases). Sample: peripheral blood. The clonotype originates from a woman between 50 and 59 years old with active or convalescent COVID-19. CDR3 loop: CASSQEGASNQPQHF. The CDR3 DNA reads TGTGCCAGCAGCCAAGAGGGGGCCAGCAATCAGCCCCAGCATTTT.